This T cell receptor beta chain was captured in a study of T-cell reconstitution after alpha-beta-depleted transplantation in children. The CDR3 has 14 residues. V trimming: 7 bases; J trimming: 3 bases; junction bases outside the gene matches: 5. Researchers prepared the TCRbeta library using unique molecular identifiers, the study reports. In TCRdb, the PCR reads were re-called with MiXCR into one record per CDR3 protein. Among roughly 500,000 distinct CDR3 sequences, 32% were seen once, and the ten largest hold 2% to 3%. This clonotype has just a few counts. Sequencing used PBMCs from the stem cell graft donor, obtained from the stem cell graft. The clonotype originates from a human donor who donated a stem cell graft to a child with aplastic anemia. The chain joins TRBV12-3 or TRBV12-4 to TRBJ2-1; 8 positions agree with TRBD1. The CDR3 reads CASIHGQGYNEQFF. CDR3 nucleotides: TGTGCCAGCATCCACGGACAGGGCTACAATGAGCAGTTCTTC.